This TCR beta chain was observed in a study of identical twins (dated by TCRdb to the mid-2010s). Regarding the complete study: The study deep-sequenced TCR alpha and beta repertoires from monozygotic twins, unrelated adults of various ages and cord blood to test whether fetal clonotypes persist. To rule out contamination, the twin experiments were replicated at different times with different library preparation protocols. Paper-wide results and their limitations: Compared with coincidental sharing between unrelated individuals, out-of-frame TCR alpha sequences shared between twins showed an excess of sequences with low generation probability. Conclusions relied on cross-sectional statistical analysis, since the same donors could not be followed over many years. Zero-insertion analyses could be partly confounded by invariant T cells such as MAIT and iNKT, although diverse VJ usage argued against such confounding for most clonotypes. Abundant cord blood beta clonotypes had fewer insertions, young adult naive repertoires showed a similar but weaker trend, and memory repertoires showed no such trend. In monozygotic twins, recombination models systematically underestimated out-of-frame TCR alpha sharing, but the models matched the sharing seen between unrelated individuals. Excess twin sharing in beta out-of-frame sequences was weaker because fewer shared sequences lowered the signal-to-noise ratio.

The library was made by 5' RACE. TCRdb lists the instrument as Illumina HiSeq 2000. Template switching added a universal primer binding site, and the final cDNA carried a unique molecular identifier that allowed TCR cDNA molecules to be counted accurately. Specific primers in the conserved constant-segment region were used to synthesize first-strand cDNA for TCR alpha and beta chains. To control for contamination, every cDNA library carried two barcodes: a SMART-Mk sample barcode plus Illumina barcodes. TruSeq adapter sequences, together with Illumina sample barcodes, were added in two successive PCR steps. Sequencing of the TCR alpha and beta cDNA libraries was done on the Illumina HiSeq platform using custom primers. In the paper's pipeline: Raw reads were processed with MiGEC to extract unique molecular identifiers, and MiXCR was used to determine CDR3 positions. Recombination models were inferred per individual with the repgenHMM and IGoR tools using an EM algorithm. Shared clonotypes were analyzed with the tcR package in R, and sharing was normalized by the product of cloneset sizes. To study raw recombination free of thymic and clonal selection effects, out-of-frame nonproductive sequences were analyzed. The raw public reads went through TCRdb reprocessing: fastp at Q25, MiXCR clone calling, in-frame beta chains kept. Rows with a matching CDR3 protein are joined into one entry that keeps the most common DNA and genes. TCRdb's processing, not the authors', yielded these V and J calls. The sample includes around 1.7 million distinct CDR3 sequences, with 25% to 35% observed a single time. The top ten hold around 0.3% of the sample.

Only healthy Caucasian donors were included. With respect to this clonotype: The target of this receptor is not known. Per-base quality was not reported, and no clone a single base away is much larger than it.

The V end gives up 1 base and the J end 9 bases, leaving 8 bases in the junction not matched to a gene. The CDR3, from cysteine to phenylalanine, totals 14 residues. The retained sequence is limited to the CDR3, 42 bases, with the frame set at the first base. Looking up the germline V gene yields CDR1 SNHLY and CDR2 FYNNEI. The receptor was isolated from a newborn girl in good health. Recombination linked TRBV2 to TRBJ2-5, and 7 junctional nucleotides match TRBD1. Input material: cord blood. The nucleotide sequence reads TGTGCCAGCAGTGAAGAGACAGGGTGGGTGGCCCAGTACTTC. It translates to CASSEETGWVAQYF.